The clone carrying this TCR beta chain was seen ten or more times. Its antigen is not known. The record originates from a study of early T cells in non-severe SARS-CoV-2 infection. Study context: Sequenced bulk RNA came from whole blood that was unsorted, and chains were unpaired. Study results and limitations: Sequences matched to VDJdb favored anti-spike CD8 responses, while private and CD4 specificities were missed.

Germline V gives CDR1 DFQATT, CDR2 SNEGSKA (reference sequence). The CDR3 is 14 amino acids. V lost 0 bases and J lost 2, with 11 bases in between. Unique molecular identifiers tagged individual cDNA molecules. TCRdb re-derived calls from the 5' RACE reads in MiXCR, one entry per CDR3 protein. The sample lists 55,000 to 75,000 distinct CDR3 sequences; about 12% were seen once. The chain links TRBV20-1 to TRBJ2-7; tentatively, D is TRBD1 (5 bases). The sample consisted of whole blood. The TCR originated in an adult who was a healthcare worker with PCR-confirmed SARS-CoV-2 infection or an uninfected control (not recorded which). The DNA of the CDR3 is TGCAGTGCTAGAGATCCGGACACCCCCTACGAGCAGTACTTC. This encodes CSARDPDTPYEQYF.